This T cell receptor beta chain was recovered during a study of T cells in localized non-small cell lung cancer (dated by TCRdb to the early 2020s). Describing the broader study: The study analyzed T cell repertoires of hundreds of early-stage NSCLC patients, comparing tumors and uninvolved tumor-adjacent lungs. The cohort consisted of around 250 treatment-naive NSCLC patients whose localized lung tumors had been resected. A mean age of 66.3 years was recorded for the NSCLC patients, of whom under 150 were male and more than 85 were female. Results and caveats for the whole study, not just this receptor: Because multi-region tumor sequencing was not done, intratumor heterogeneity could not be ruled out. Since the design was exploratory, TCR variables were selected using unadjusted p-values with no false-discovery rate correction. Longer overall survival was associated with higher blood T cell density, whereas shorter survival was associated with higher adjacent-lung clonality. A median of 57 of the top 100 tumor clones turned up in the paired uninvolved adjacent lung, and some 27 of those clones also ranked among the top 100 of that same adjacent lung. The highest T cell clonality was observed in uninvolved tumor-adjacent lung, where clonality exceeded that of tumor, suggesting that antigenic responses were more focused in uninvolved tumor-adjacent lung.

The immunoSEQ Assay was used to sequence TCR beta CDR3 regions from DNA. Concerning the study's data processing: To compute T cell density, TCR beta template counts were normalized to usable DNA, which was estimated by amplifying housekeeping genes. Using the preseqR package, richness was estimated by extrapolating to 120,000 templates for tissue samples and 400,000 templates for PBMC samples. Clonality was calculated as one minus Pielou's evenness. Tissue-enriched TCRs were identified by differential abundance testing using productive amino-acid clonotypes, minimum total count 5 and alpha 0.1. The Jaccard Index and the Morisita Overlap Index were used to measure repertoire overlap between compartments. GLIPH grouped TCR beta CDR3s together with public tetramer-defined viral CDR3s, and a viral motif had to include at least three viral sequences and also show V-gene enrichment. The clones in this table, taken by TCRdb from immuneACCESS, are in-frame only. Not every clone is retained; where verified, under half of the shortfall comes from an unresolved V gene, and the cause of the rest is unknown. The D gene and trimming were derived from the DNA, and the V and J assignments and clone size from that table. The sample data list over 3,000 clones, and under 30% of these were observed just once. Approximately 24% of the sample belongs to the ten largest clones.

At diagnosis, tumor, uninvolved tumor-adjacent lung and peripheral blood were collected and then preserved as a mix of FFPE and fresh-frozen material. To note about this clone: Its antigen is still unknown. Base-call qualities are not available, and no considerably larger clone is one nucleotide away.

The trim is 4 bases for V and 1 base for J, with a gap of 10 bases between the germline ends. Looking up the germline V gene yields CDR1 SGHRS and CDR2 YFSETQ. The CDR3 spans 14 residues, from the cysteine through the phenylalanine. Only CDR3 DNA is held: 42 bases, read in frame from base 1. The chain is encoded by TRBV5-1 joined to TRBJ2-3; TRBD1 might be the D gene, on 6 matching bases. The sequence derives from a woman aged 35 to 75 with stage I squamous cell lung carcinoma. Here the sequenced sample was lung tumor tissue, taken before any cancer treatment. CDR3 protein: CASSQGLGTDTQYF. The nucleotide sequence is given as TGCGCCAGCAGCCAGGGGTTAGGCACAGATACGCAGTATTTT.